The sequence of this TCR beta chain was determined in a study of blood T cells in healthy people across ages. This clonotype was detected only a few times. The V and J ends lost 5 bases and 4 bases, in that order; junction bases with no gene match: 8. The length of the CDR3 is 15 residues. Per the germline V gene, CDR1 is SEHNR and CDR2 is FQNEAQ (reference sequence). A second PCR, run for about 6 to 12 cycles, used a sample-barcoded 5' primer plus a J-beta primer mix. TCRdb analysed the 5' RACE reads with MiXCR anew, one entry per CDR3 protein. The sample has approximately 800,000 distinct CDR3 sequences, roughly 60% seen once; the top ten hold roughly 22%.

The source is a man aged 25-45 years in good health. V usage is TRBV7-9 and J usage is TRBJ2-1; 7 bases fit TRBD1. Sample: blood. In DNA, the CDR3 is TGTGCCAGCAGCCAAACAGGGGCCGGGTACAATGAGCAGTTCTTC. Its protein is CASSQTGAGYNEQFF.